The clone carrying this T cell receptor beta chain was found many times. Its antigen is not known. This record comes from a study of molecular identifiers for immune sequencing clone quantification. Regarding the study as a whole: Single-cell amounts of spiked Jurkat TCR RNA were reportedly detectable among some 1 million naive cells. In naive cells, clones above 20 RNA copies held under 1% of molecules, whereas in effector cells they held over 98%.

MiXCR was run by TCRdb on the PCR reads, yielding one entry per CDR3 protein. The sample holds approximately 670,000 distinct CDR3 sequences, 15% to 20% seen once. The receptor comes from a human donor in good health. Some libraries in this study had Jurkat cell RNA spiked in. The sample was naive CD8+ T cells from blood, with Jurkat cell RNA spiked in. Sample subset: FACS-sorted CD8+CD4-CCR7+CD45RA+ naive T cells.

CDR3 region: CASTKVVGVPGTDTQYF. DNA for the CDR3: TGTGCCAGCACCAAGGTTGTCGGCGTTCCGGGCACAGATACGCAGTATTTT. This sequence joins TRBV5-4 and TRBJ2-3; the D is unclear. Deletions cut 6 bases from V and 1 base from J, with 21 bases between. This CDR3 region has 17 residues. Germline V gene data show CDR1 as SGHNT and CDR2 as YYREEE (reference sequence).